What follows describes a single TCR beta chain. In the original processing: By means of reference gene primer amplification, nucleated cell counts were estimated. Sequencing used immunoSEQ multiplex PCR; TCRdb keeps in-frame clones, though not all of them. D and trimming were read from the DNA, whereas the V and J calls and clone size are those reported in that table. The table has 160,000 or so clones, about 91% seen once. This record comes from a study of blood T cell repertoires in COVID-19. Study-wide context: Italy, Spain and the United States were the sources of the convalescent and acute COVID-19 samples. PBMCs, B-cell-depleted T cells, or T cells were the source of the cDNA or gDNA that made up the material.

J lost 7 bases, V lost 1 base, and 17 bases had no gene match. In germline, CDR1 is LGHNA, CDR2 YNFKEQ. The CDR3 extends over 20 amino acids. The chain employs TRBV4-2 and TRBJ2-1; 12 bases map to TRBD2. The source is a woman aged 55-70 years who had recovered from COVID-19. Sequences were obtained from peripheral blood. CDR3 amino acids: CASSQVIRLAGGPTPNEQFF. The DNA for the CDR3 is TGTGCCAGCAGCCAAGTAATCCGCCTAGCGGGGGGGCCCACCCCGAATGAGCAGTTCTTC.